This is a list of T cell receptor beta chains from one sample in a study of blood T cell repertoires in COVID-19. Repertoires were generated with immunoSEQ multiplex PCR, while TCRdb's copy carries only in-frame clones and drops some. The sample holds a few hundred thousand clones, roughly 85% seen once. Material for sequencing was peripheral blood. The receptor set was obtained from a human donor in a cohort sampled during active COVID-19. CDR3s include the opening cysteine and the closing phenylalanine or tryptophan. The order of the fields is D gene, clone size, V gene, J gene, CDR3 protein, CDR3 DNA. The D gene is left open where the match is weak. Clone size is given for some rows only: seen once, a few or many times, or a class if the clone is expanded.

D gene: TRBD1; clone size: NA; V gene: TRBV19; J gene: TRBJ1-1; CDR3 protein: CASTSGTGGLNTEAFF; CDR3 DNA: TGTGCCAGTACCTCCGGGACAGGGGGCTTGAACACTGAAGCTTTCTTT
D gene: NA; clone size: NA; V gene: TRBV5-1; J gene: TRBJ1-5; CDR3 protein: CASSLAPRDGGDTPQHF; CDR3 DNA: TGCGCCAGCAGCTTGGCCCCTCGTGACGGAGGCGATACGCCCCAGCATTTT
D gene: NA; clone size: NA; V gene: TRBV6-5; J gene: TRBJ1-6; CDR3 protein: CASSYSRGRTPLHF; CDR3 DNA: TGTGCCAGCAGTTACTCCAGGGGCCGGACACCCCTCCACTTT
D gene: TRBD2; clone size: NA; V gene: TRBV5-1; J gene: TRBJ2-2; CDR3 protein: CASTSAGDPNTGELFF; CDR3 DNA: TGCGCCAGCACATCGGCGGGGGACCCGAACACCGGGGAGCTGTTTTTT
D gene: NA; clone size: NA; V gene: TRBV29-1; J gene: TRBJ1-2; CDR3 protein: CSVEFRGYDYTF; CDR3 DNA: TGCAGCGTTGAATTTCGCGGATATGACTACACCTTC
D gene: NA; clone size: NA; V gene: TRBV29-1; J gene: TRBJ2-3; CDR3 protein: CSVAPDSSTTQYF; CDR3 DNA: TGCAGCGTGGCCCCGGACTCCTCGACCACGCAGTATTTT
D gene: NA; clone size: NA; V gene: TRBV9; J gene: TRBJ1-2; CDR3 protein: CASRSGGNYGYTF; CDR3 DNA: TGTGCCAGCAGGAGCGGGGGTAACTATGGCTACACCTTC
D gene: NA; clone size: NA; V gene: TRBV5-1; J gene: TRBJ1-1; CDR3 protein: CASTGENDTEAFF; CDR3 DNA: TGCGCCAGCACGGGGGAGAACGACACTGAAGCTTTCTTT
D gene: TRBD1; clone size: NA; V gene: TRBV27; J gene: TRBJ1-2; CDR3 protein: CASRGTGWIYGYTF; CDR3 DNA: TGTGCCAGCAGGGGGACAGGGTGGATCTATGGCTACACCTTC
D gene: NA; clone size: few; V gene: TRBV24-1; J gene: TRBJ1-5; CDR3 protein: CATSASGINGRQHF; CDR3 DNA: TGTGCCACCAGTGCCAGCGGGATCAATGGGCGTCAGCATTTT
D gene: NA; clone size: NA; V gene: TRBV25-1; J gene: TRBJ1-2; CDR3 protein: CASSAAGLRVGYTF; CDR3 DNA: TGTGCCAGCAGTGCAGCGGGCCTCCGGGTCGGCTACACCTTC